Listed below are T cell receptor beta chains from one sample, sequenced in a study of blood T cell repertoires in COVID-19. Assay used: immunoSEQ multiplex PCR; TCRdb lists only in-frame clones, some missing. Here the sample spans 150,000 to 200,000 clones, approximately 79% being singletons. The sequenced sample was peripheral blood. These receptors all come from a woman in her fifties or sixties with COVID-19, enrolled during active disease. Both conserved end residues are part of each CDR3. The D gene is left open where the match is weak. Where a row states a size, it is once, few, many or the class of an expanded clone; other rows omit it.

CDR3 DNA: TGCAGCGTTGTCCCACTAGCGACATACAATGAGCAGTTCTTC; CDR3 protein: CSVVPLATYNEQFF; J gene: TRBJ2-1; clone size: .; V gene: TRBV29-1; D gene: TRBD2
CDR3 DNA: TGCGCCAGCAGCGGTTGGGGGGACGGTGAAAAACTGTTTTTT; CDR3 protein: CASSGWGDGEKLFF; J gene: TRBJ1-4; clone size: .; V gene: TRBV4-1; D gene: .
CDR3 DNA: TGTGCCAGCAGCCATGGTATCAGGGGTCTTTACAATGAGCAGTTCTTC; CDR3 protein: CASSHGIRGLYNEQFF; J gene: TRBJ2-1; clone size: many; V gene: TRBV11-3; D gene: .
CDR3 DNA: TGTGCCAGCAGTCCGTCTCCGGGATCCTATAATGAAAAACTGTTTTTT; CDR3 protein: CASSPSPGSYNEKLFF; J gene: TRBJ1-4; clone size: once; V gene: TRBV28; D gene: .
CDR3 DNA: TGTGCCAGCAGCCCCTATCGACAGGGAGGAACCGGGGAGCTGTTTTTT; CDR3 protein: CASSPYRQGGTGELFF; J gene: TRBJ2-2; clone size: .; V gene: TRBV7-8; D gene: .
CDR3 DNA: TGTGCCAGCAGTGAGGGACAGGGGTTTCCACCCCTCCACTTT; CDR3 protein: CASSEGQGFPPLHF; J gene: TRBJ1-6; clone size: .; V gene: TRBV2; D gene: TRBD1
CDR3 DNA: TGTGCCAGCTCACCGGGGCAGGGCAATTCACCCCTCCACTTT; CDR3 protein: CASSPGQGNSPLHF; J gene: TRBJ1-6; clone size: .; V gene: TRBV18; D gene: .
CDR3 DNA: TGCAGTGCTCCCCTTCTGGGCTACACCTTC; CDR3 protein: CSAPLLGYTF; J gene: TRBJ1-2; clone size: .; V gene: TRBV20-1; D gene: .
CDR3 DNA: TGTGCCAGCAGAGCAGGGGGATTCTCCTACGAGCAGTACTTC; CDR3 protein: CASRAGGFSYEQYF; J gene: TRBJ2-7; clone size: .; V gene: TRBV6-5; D gene: TRBD1
CDR3 DNA: TGTGCCAGCAGCCAAGTCCCGTCTAACACTGAAGCTTTCTTT; CDR3 protein: CASSQVPSNTEAFF; J gene: TRBJ1-1; clone size: .; V gene: TRBV3-1/TRBV3-2; D gene: .
CDR3 DNA: TGTGCCAGCAGGGGGACTAGCGGGGCGTTTGGGGAGCAGTTCTTC; CDR3 protein: CASRGTSGAFGEQFF; J gene: TRBJ2-1; clone size: .; V gene: TRBV3-1/TRBV3-2; D gene: TRBD2
CDR3 DNA: TGTGCCAGCAGCTTGGACAGGGGAAGCAATCAGCCCCAGCATTTT; CDR3 protein: CASSLDRGSNQPQHF; J gene: TRBJ1-5; clone size: once; V gene: TRBV7-8; D gene: TRBD1
CDR3 DNA: TGTGCCAGCAGCAATGAGGTCTCCTACGAGCAGTACTTC; CDR3 protein: CASSNEVSYEQYF; J gene: TRBJ2-7; clone size: .; V gene: TRBV21-1; D gene: .
CDR3 DNA: TGTGCCAGCAGCTTAAACCCAGGCCAAGAGACCCAGTACTTC; CDR3 protein: CASSLNPGQETQYF; J gene: TRBJ2-5; clone size: .; V gene: TRBV7-3; D gene: .
CDR3 DNA: TGCGCCAGCAGCCCCACCCCACAGGGTGATTATAGCAATCAGCCCCAGCATTTT; CDR3 protein: CASSPTPQGDYSNQPQHF; J gene: TRBJ1-5; clone size: .; V gene: TRBV5-1; D gene: .
CDR3 DNA: TGTGCCATCAGTGAGCCTGGTGCGGCCGGGGCGAACACCGGGGAGCTGTTTTTT; CDR3 protein: CAISEPGAAGANTGELFF; J gene: TRBJ2-2; clone size: .; V gene: TRBV10-3; D gene: .
CDR3 DNA: TGCAGTGCTAGTGTCGGTCGCCCCTACAATGAGCAGTTCTTC; CDR3 protein: CSASVGRPYNEQFF; J gene: TRBJ2-1; clone size: .; V gene: TRBV20-1; D gene: .
CDR3 DNA: TGTGCCAGCAGCACCCGACAGGGTGGGGAACGGTACGAGCAGTACTTC; CDR3 protein: CASSTRQGGERYEQYF; J gene: TRBJ2-7; clone size: .; V gene: TRBV7-9; D gene: TRBD1
CDR3 DNA: TGTGCCAGCAGCTACGGGACTAGCGGGACAGAGACCCAGTACTTC; CDR3 protein: CASSYGTSGTETQYF; J gene: TRBJ2-5; clone size: .; V gene: TRBV7-9; D gene: TRBD2
CDR3 DNA: TGTGCCAGCAGCTTGGCCACGGGCTCTGGGGCCAACGTCCTGACTTTC; CDR3 protein: CASSLATGSGANVLTF; J gene: TRBJ2-6; clone size: .; V gene: TRBV5-5; D gene: .
CDR3 DNA: TGCGCCACCAGCTCGGTGGGGACAGGGGACCCAGATACGCAGTATTTT; CDR3 protein: CATSSVGTGDPDTQYF; J gene: TRBJ2-3; clone size: .; V gene: TRBV5-1; D gene: TRBD1
CDR3 DNA: TGTGCCAGCAGTGACCCCTCCTTGACTAGCGGGAGGCACGAGCAGTACTTC; CDR3 protein: CASSDPSLTSGRHEQYF; J gene: TRBJ2-7; clone size: .; V gene: TRBV6-1; D gene: TRBD2
CDR3 DNA: TGTGCCAGCAGCTTTCCCCGGGAGGAGTACGAGCAGTACTTC; CDR3 protein: CASSFPREEYEQYF; J gene: TRBJ2-7; clone size: .; V gene: TRBV7-8; D gene: TRBD2